This T cell receptor beta chain originates from a study of T cell clusters in autoimmune cytopenias. This clonotype is labeled medium-sized (0.01 to 0.1%) based on frequency. TRB amplification used roughly 250 ng of peripheral blood genomic DNA. TRB was amplified by touch-down multiplex PCR, primer pools A and B combined. TCRdb re-called the multiplex PCR reads and shows each CDR3 protein once, DNA omitted. Reported are about 2,100 distinct CDR3 sequences; the ten largest clones contain over 6%. The CDR3 is made up of 13 amino acids. The germline V gene encodes CDR1 SEHNR and CDR2 FQNEAQ (reference sequence). These sequences were also reported in another study, on T cell repertoires in aging, cancer and after chemotherapy.

The source is a human donor in good health. The rearrangement links TRBV7-9 to TRBJ2-7. The material sequenced was peripheral blood. The CDR3 sequence: CASSGLRGEEQYF. The variable domain in full, with the rest retrieved from reference TRBV7-9 and TRBJ2-7, is DTGVSQNPRHKITKRGQNVTFRCDPISEHNRLYWYRQTLGQGPEFLTYFQNEAQLEKSRLLSDRFSAERPKGSFSTLEIQRTEQGDSAMYLCASSGLRGEEQYFGPGTRLTVT.